This T cell receptor (beta chain) is drawn from a study of OX40 agonist ivuxolimab in advanced cancers. At the level of the study: Dose-escalation patients were diagnosed with hepatocellular carcinoma, melanoma, renal cell cancer or head and neck cancer. Study observations and caveats: CD4+ and CD8+ blood T cells expanded clonally by week 6 at 0.1 to 3.0 mg/kg. More expanded clones were found, on average, in CD8+ than in CD4+ T cells.

Remarks on this clone: The target antigen is unknown.

From germline, CDR1 is SNHLY and CDR2 FYNNEI. This CDR3 is 12 amino acids long. V was shortened by 9 bases and J by 5 bases, with 13 bases between the two germline ends. Produced via immunoSEQ multiplex PCR; TCRdb's table is partial and in-frame only. The table lists about 65,000 clones, about nine tenths of them singletons. V is TRBV2 and J is TRBJ2-5; D remains ambiguous. This material consisted of CD4+ or CD8+ T cells sorted from blood, taken in a trial of the OX40 agonist ivuxolimab. The TCR comes from an adult with an advanced solid tumor such as melanoma, head and neck, liver or kidney cancer. The CDR3 nucleotides are TGTGCCAGTAGTTTGGGGTGGGAGACCCAGTACTTC. Protein sequence: CASSLGWETQYF.